This T cell receptor beta chain was documented in a study of T cells in localized non-small cell lung cancer. Notes on the study in general: Because researchers sequenced only one region of the tumor, heterogeneity is still possible. Uninvolved adjacent lung, not tumor, had the highest T cell clonality. A higher density of T cells in blood coincided with extended overall survival. There were a median around 57 of the top 100 tumor clones appearing in adjacent lung.

As to this clone: What it binds is unknown.

The CDR3 consists of 13 residues. Germline CDR1 is SGDLS and CDR2 is YYNGEE. Trimming pared 3 bases from V and 7 bases from J, leaving 13 bases between. Profiling relied on immunoSEQ multiplex PCR, and the TCRdb table lists in-frame clones only, not all of them. This table has about 36,000 clones, roughly nine tenths appearing once. The rearrangement links TRBV9 to TRBJ2-5; weak D call: TRBD2 (6 bases). This sample comprised peripheral blood, obtained before any cancer treatment. The TCR was taken from a woman between 35 and 75 years old with stage I lung adenocarcinoma. CDR3 amino acids: CASSGTGTPTQYF. The DNA of the CDR3 is TGTGCCAGCAGCGGAACCGGGACTCCGACCCAGTACTTC.